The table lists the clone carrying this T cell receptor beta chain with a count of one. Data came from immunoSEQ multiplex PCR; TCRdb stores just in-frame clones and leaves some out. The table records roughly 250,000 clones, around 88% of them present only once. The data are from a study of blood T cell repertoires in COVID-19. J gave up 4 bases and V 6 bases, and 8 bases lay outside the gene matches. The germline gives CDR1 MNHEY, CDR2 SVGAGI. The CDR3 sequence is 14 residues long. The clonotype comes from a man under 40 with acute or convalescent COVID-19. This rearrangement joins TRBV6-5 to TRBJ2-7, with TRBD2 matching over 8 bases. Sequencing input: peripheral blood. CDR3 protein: CASSQTSGLYEQYF. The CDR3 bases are TGTGCCAGCAGCCAAACTAGCGGCCTATACGAGCAGTACTTC.